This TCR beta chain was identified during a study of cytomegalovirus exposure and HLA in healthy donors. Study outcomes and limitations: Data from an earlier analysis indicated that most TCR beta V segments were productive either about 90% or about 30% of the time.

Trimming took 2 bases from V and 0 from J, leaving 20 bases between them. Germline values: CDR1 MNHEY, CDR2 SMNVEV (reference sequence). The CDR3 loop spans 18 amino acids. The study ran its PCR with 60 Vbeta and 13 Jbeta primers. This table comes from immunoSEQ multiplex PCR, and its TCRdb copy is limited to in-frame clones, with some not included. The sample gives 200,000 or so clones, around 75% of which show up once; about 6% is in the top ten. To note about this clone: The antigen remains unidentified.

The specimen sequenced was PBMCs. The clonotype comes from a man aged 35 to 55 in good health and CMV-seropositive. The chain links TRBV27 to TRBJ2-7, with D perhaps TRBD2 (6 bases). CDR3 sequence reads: CASSLVALGWGDSYEQYF. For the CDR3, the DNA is TGTGCCAGCAGTTTAGTTGCATTGGGGTGGGGGGACTCCTACGAGCAGTACTTC.